The rows below give T cell receptor beta chains drawn from one sample of a study of T cell responses to AZD1222 COVID-19 vaccine. Assay: immunoSEQ multiplex PCR; the TCRdb copy retains only in-frame clones and omits some. The sample has around 160,000 clones; approximately 90% are singletons. This specimen consisted of peripheral blood, obtained 28 days after the second AZD1222 dose. Receptors were obtained from an adult who received the AZD1222 COVID-19 vaccine. The conserved cysteine and the conserved F or W are not part of the CDR3 here. The D gene is left open where the match is weak.

TRBV5-4	TRBJ1-1	NA	ASSLFLNTEAF
TRBV29-1	TRBJ1-2	NA	SVPWGDNYGYT
TRBV11-2	TRBJ1-2	NA	ASSFTRDGGYT
TRBV19	TRBJ1-1	NA	ASSLSPRREEAF
TRBV11-2	TRBJ1-1	TRBD1	ASSSDRGAEAF
TRBV5-1	TRBJ1-6	TRBD1	ASSRDPGQGYSPLH
TRBV3-1/TRBV3-2	TRBJ1-3	NA	ASSPRIGNTIY
TRBV30	TRBJ1-1	NA	AWGLWRTEAF
TRBV5-1	TRBJ1-1	NA	ASSLGEQWRGGYTEAF
TRBV3-1/TRBV3-2	TRBJ1-3	NA	ASTPPSPLFGNTIY
TRBV27	TRBJ1-5	TRBD1	ASSSHRGQGQPQH
TRBV10-2	TRBJ2-7	TRBD1	ASRQGFYEQY
TRBV7-8	TRBJ1-6	NA	ASSLAPQGTNSPLH
TRBV6-5	TRBJ1-1	TRBD1	ASSYSTGTHPFEAF
TRBV2	TRBJ1-2	NA	ASRYSAEGYT
TRBV14	TRBJ1-6	NA	ASSNLNSPLH
TRBV5-1	TRBJ1-2	TRBD1	ASSLAQTGDGYT
TRBV19	TRBJ1-4	NA	ASIKTLGGVEKLF
TRBV5-4	TRBJ1-1	TRBD1	ASSSPDRVNTEAF
TRBV7-6	TRBJ2-5	NA	ASSFGRVETQY
TRBV7-9	TRBJ1-1	NA	ASSRRQGQRAF
TRBV15	TRBJ1-5	NA	ATSRDRGTNQPQH
TRBV3-1/TRBV3-2	TRBJ2-5	TRBD2	ASSQAAGEETQY
TRBV6-5	TRBJ1-2	NA	ASSIGGNYGYT
TRBV5-1	TRBJ2-4	NA	ASSSGEVNIQY
TRBV5-1	TRBJ1-2	NA	ASSLEPNSGGGYT
TRBV4-1	TRBJ1-5	TRBD1	ASSQVLGQGARSNQPQH
TRBV25-1	TRBJ1-3	NA	ASRHSGASGNTIY
TRBV5-1	TRBJ1-1	TRBD1	ASSDRVGPEAF
TRBV12-3/TRBV12-4	TRBJ1-2	NA	ASGGADYGYT
TRBV5-1	TRBJ1-4	NA	ASSLSGDSEKLF